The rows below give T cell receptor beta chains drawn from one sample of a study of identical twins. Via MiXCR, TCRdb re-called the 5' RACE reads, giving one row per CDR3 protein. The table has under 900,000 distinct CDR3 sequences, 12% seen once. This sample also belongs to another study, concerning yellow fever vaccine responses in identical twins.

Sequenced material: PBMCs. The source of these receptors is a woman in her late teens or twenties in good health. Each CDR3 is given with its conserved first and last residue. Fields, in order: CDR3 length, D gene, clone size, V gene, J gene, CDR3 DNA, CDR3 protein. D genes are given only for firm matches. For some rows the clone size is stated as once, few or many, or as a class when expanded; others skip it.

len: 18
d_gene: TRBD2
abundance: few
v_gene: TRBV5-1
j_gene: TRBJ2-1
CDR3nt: TGCGCCAGCAGCTTCCCGGGACTAGCGTCTAGCTCCTACAATGAGCAGTTCTTC
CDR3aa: CASSFPGLASSSYNEQFF

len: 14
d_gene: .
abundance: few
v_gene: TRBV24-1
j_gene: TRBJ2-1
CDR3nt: TGTGCCACCAGTGTTGGGACATCCTACAATGAGCAGTTCTTC
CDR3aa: CATSVGTSYNEQFF

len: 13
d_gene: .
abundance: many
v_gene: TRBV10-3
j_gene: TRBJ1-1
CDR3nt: TGTGCCATCAGTGAGTTTGTGGGAAGGGAAGCTTTCTTT
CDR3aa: CAISEFVGREAFF

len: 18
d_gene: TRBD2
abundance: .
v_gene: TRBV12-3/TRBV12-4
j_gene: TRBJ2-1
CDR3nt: TGTGCCAGCAGTGGGGCGCGGCACCGGCGGGGGGGATACAATGAGCAGTTCTTC
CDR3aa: CASSGARHRRGGYNEQFF

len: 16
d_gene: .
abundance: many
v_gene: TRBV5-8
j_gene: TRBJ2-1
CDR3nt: TGTGCCAGCAGATTCCTCGGGTGGGCCTCCTACAATGAGCAGTTCTTC
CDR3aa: CASRFLGWASYNEQFF

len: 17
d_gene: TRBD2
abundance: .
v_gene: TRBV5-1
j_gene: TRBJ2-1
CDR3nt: TGCGCCAGCAGCTTGGCTTGGGGCGGGAGCTCCTACAATGAGCAGTTCTTC
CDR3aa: CASSLAWGGSSYNEQFF

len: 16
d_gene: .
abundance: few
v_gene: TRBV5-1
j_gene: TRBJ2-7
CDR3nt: TGCGCCAGCAGCTTGGCCGTGGGGGGAGCTTCCTACGAGCAGTACTTC
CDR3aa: CASSLAVGGASYEQYF

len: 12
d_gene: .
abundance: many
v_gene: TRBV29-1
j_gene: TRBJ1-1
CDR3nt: TGCAGCGTCCTACTTGGGAACACTGAAGCTTTCTTT
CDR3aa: CSVLLGNTEAFF

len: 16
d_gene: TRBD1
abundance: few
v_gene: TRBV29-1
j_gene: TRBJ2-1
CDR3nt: TGCAGCGTTGAGGAGAACAGGGGGCGATTGGGGGATGAGCAGTTCTTC
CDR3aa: CSVEENRGRLGDEQFF

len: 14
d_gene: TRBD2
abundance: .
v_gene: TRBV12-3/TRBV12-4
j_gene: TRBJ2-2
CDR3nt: TGTGCCACCCGGACTAGCGGCCAAACCGGGGAGCTGTTTTTT
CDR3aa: CATRTSGQTGELFF

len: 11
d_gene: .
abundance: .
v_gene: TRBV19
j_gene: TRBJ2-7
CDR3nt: TGTGCCAGTAGTATCGGGCACGAGCAGTACTTC
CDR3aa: CASSIGHEQYF

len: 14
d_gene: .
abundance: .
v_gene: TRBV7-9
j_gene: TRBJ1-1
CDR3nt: TGTGCCAGCAGCTCTTTAGTATGGGATGGTGAAGCTTTCTTT
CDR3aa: CASSSLVWDGEAFF

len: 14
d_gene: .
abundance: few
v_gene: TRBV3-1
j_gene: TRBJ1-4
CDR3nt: TGTGCCAGCAGCCAAATAGTATCAACTTTGGGGCTCTCTTTT
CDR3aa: CASSQIVSTLGLSF

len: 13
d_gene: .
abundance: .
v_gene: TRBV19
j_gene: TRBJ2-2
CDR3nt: TGTGCCAGTAGTATTCTTTACAACGGGGAGCTGTTTTTT
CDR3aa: CASSILYNGELFF

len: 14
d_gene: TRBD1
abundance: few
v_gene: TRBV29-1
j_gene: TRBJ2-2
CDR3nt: TGCAGCGACCGACAGGGGGCGGACACCGGGGAGCTGTTTTTT
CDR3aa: CSDRQGADTGELFF

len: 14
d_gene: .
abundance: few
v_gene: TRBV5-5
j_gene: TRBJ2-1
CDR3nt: TGTGCCAGCACTGACTCGAAGGCCTACAATGAGCAGTTCTTC
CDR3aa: CASTDSKAYNEQFF

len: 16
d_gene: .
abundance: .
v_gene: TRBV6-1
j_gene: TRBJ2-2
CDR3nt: TGTGCCAGCACAGGGGCAGGGATCGCGAACACCGGGGAGCTGTTTTTT
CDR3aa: CASTGAGIANTGELFF

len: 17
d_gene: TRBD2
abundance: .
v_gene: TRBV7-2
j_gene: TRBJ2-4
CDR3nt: TGTGCCAGCAGCTTAGGAGGACTAGCGGGGAGGAAAAACATTCAGTACTTC
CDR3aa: CASSLGGLAGRKNIQYF

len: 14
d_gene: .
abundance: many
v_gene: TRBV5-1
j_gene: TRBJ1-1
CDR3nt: TGTGCCAGCAGTTTAGTACAGGGAGGGACTGAAGCTTTCTTT
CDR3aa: CASSLVQGGTEAFF

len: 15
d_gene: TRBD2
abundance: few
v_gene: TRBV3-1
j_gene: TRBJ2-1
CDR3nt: TGTGCCAGCAGCCACACTAGCGAGGGTTACAATGAGCAGTTCTTC
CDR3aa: CASSHTSEGYNEQFF

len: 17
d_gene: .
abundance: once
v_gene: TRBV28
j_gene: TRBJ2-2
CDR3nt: TGTGCCAGCAGTTTCGTGACACAACCTGCGAACACCGGGGAGCTGTTTTTT
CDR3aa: CASSFVTQPANTGELFF

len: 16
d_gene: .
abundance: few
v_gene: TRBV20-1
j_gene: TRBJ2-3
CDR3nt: TGCTGTGCCGTCATTTTTAACAGGTTTAGCACAGATACGCAGTATTTT
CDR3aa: CCAVIFNRFSTDTQYF

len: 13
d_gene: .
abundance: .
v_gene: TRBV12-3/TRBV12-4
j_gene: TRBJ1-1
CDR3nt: TGTGCCAGCAGTTTACAAGAGGGGGGGGGAGCTTTCTTT
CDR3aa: CASSLQEGGGAFF

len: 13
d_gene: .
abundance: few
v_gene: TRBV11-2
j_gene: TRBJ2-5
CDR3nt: TGTGCCAGCAGCTACCCGGGGCAAGAGACCCAGTACTTC
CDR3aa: CASSYPGQETQYF

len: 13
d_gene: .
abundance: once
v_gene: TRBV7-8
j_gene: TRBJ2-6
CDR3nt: TGTGTTTGTGGGGTCTCTGGGGCCAACGTCCTGACTTTC
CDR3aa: CVCGVSGANVLTF

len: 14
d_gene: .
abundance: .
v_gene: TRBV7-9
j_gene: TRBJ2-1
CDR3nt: TGTGCCAGCAGCTTTATCGGAGGATACAATGAGCAGTTCTTC
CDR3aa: CASSFIGGYNEQFF

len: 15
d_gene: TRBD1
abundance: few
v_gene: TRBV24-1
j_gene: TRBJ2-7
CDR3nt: TGTGCCACCAGTGATACCGGGACAGGGGGTTACGAGCAGTACTTC
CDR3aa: CATSDTGTGGYEQYF

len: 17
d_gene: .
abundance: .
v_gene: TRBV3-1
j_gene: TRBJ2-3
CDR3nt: TGTGCCAGCAGCCAGCCTCGGGACTCCCTCAGCTTTGATACGCAGTATTTT
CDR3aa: CASSQPRDSLSFDTQYF

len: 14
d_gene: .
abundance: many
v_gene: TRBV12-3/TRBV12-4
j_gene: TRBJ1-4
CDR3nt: TGTGCCAGCAGAAGAGGGAACAGTAATGAAAAACTGTTTTTT
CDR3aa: CASRRGNSNEKLFF

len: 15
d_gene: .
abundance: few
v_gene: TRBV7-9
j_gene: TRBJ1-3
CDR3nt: TGTGCCAGCCAGCACCTTCTCCTCGGGGAGGCCACCATATATTTT
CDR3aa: CASQHLLLGEATIYF

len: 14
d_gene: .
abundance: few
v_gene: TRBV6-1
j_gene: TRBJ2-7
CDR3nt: TGTGCCAGCAGCGATTTTCTAAGGGGAGGCGAGCAGTACTTC
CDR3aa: CASSDFLRGGEQYF

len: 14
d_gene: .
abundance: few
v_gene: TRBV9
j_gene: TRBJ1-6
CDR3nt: TGTGCCAGCAGCACACAGGGATATAATTCACCCCTCCACTTT
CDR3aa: CASSTQGYNSPLHF

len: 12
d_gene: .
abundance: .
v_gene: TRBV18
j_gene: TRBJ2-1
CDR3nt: TGTGCCAGCTCGCGGAACGGCAATGAGCAGTTCTTC
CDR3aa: CASSRNGNEQFF

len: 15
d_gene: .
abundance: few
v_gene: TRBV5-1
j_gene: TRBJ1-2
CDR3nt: TGCGCCAGCAGCTTGGGGGGATGGGATAACTATGGCTACACCTTC
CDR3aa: CASSLGGWDNYGYTF

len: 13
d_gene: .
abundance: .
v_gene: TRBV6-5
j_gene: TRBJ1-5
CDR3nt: TGTGCCAGCAGTACTCAGAGCAATCAGCCCCAGCATTTT
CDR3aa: CASSTQSNQPQHF

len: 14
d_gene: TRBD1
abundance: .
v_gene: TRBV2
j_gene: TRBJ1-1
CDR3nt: TGTGCCAGCAGTGTCGGGACAGGGGACGCTGAAGCTTTCTTT
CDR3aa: CASSVGTGDAEAFF